A selection of T cell receptor beta chains follows, all from one sample in a study of shared clonotypes between healthy human individuals. Data came from immunoSEQ multiplex PCR; TCRdb stores just in-frame clones and leaves some out. The table records about 1,500,000 clones, roughly 96% of them present only once. The sequencing sample was made of naive CD4+ T cells sorted from blood. These receptors were collected from a man younger than 40 in good health. The CDR3 runs from the conserved cysteine through the conserved F or W. Fields, in order: V gene, J gene, D gene, clone size, CDR3 protein, CDR3 DNA. The D gene is left open where the match is weak. Size tells how often a clone was seen (once, few, many) or the class of an expanded clone, and some rows leave it out.

v_call: TRBV19; j_call: TRBJ1-1; d_call: .; clone_size: .; cdr3_aa: CASRRGDTEAFF; cdr3_nt: TGTGCCAGCCGGAGAGGGGACACTGAAGCTTTCTTT
v_call: TRBV5-1; j_call: TRBJ2-3; d_call: TRBD2; clone_size: once; cdr3_aa: CASGGLVPGETQYF; cdr3_nt: TGCGCCAGCGGGGGACTAGTCCCTGGGGAGACGCAGTATTTT
v_call: TRBV19; j_call: TRBJ1-1; d_call: .; clone_size: .; cdr3_aa: CASSLTRQETEAFF; cdr3_nt: TGTGCCAGTAGCCTGACACGACAGGAGACTGAAGCTTTCTTT
v_call: TRBV6-5; j_call: TRBJ2-7; d_call: .; clone_size: .; cdr3_aa: CASSYSPGVYEQYF; cdr3_nt: TGTGCCAGCAGTTACTCTCCTGGGGTTTACGAGCAGTACTTC
v_call: TRBV25-1; j_call: TRBJ1-2; d_call: .; clone_size: once; cdr3_aa: CASSGSLNYGYTF; cdr3_nt: TGTGCCAGCAGTGGATCGTTAAACTATGGCTACACCTTC
v_call: TRBV4-3; j_call: TRBJ2-5; d_call: .; clone_size: .; cdr3_aa: CASSHERTETQYF; cdr3_nt: TGCGCCAGCAGCCATGAAAGGACCGAGACCCAGTACTTC
v_call: TRBV28; j_call: TRBJ1-5; d_call: .; clone_size: .; cdr3_aa: CASSSPQGAYSNQPQHF; cdr3_nt: TGTGCCAGCAGTTCCCCACAGGGAGCTTATAGCAATCAGCCCCAGCATTTT
v_call: TRBV5-5; j_call: TRBJ1-5; d_call: .; clone_size: .; cdr3_aa: CASSLGPGISNQPQHF; cdr3_nt: TGTGCCAGCAGCTTGGGGCCCGGAATTAGCAATCAGCCCCAGCATTTT
v_call: TRBV5-4; j_call: TRBJ2-1; d_call: .; clone_size: .; cdr3_aa: CASSPKDTLEQFF; cdr3_nt: TGTGCCAGCAGCCCTAAGGACACTCTTGAGCAGTTCTTC
v_call: TRBV5-1; j_call: TRBJ1-1; d_call: TRBD1; clone_size: few; cdr3_aa: CASSTRTGNTEAFF; cdr3_nt: TGCGCCAGCAGCACGCGGACAGGGAACACTGAAGCTTTCTTT
v_call: TRBV5-1; j_call: TRBJ2-7; d_call: TRBD2; clone_size: .; cdr3_aa: CASSLVISGGSYEQYF; cdr3_nt: TGCGCCAGCAGCTTGGTGATTAGCGGGGGGTCCTACGAGCAGTACTTC
v_call: TRBV19; j_call: TRBJ1-4; d_call: .; clone_size: .; cdr3_aa: CASCTGTSNEKLFF; cdr3_nt: TGTGCCAGTTGCACCGGGACATCTAATGAAAAACTGTTTTTT
v_call: TRBV7-2; j_call: TRBJ2-1; d_call: TRBD2; clone_size: .; cdr3_aa: CASSLARGTSGRAYNEQFF; cdr3_nt: TGTGCCAGCAGCTTAGCCCGGGGGACTAGCGGGAGGGCCTACAATGAGCAGTTCTTC
v_call: TRBV6-5; j_call: TRBJ2-2; d_call: TRBD1; clone_size: once; cdr3_aa: CASSPDRVNTGELFF; cdr3_nt: TGTGCCAGCAGTCCGGACAGGGTGAACACCGGGGAGCTGTTTTTT
v_call: TRBV6-5; j_call: TRBJ2-1; d_call: .; clone_size: once; cdr3_aa: CASSSYGEQFF; cdr3_nt: TGTGCCAGCAGTTCTTACGGTGAGCAGTTCTTC
v_call: TRBV7-9; j_call: TRBJ1-3; d_call: .; clone_size: .; cdr3_aa: CASSLVGTTSSGNTIYF; cdr3_nt: TGTGCCAGCAGCTTAGTAGGGACAACGAGCTCTGGAAACACCATATATTTT
v_call: TRBV28; j_call: TRBJ2-4; d_call: TRBD1; clone_size: .; cdr3_aa: CASSTTTGQGARNIQYF; cdr3_nt: TGTGCCAGCAGTACCACGACGGGACAGGGGGCCCGAAACATTCAGTACTTC
v_call: TRBV9; j_call: TRBJ2-5; d_call: .; clone_size: .; cdr3_aa: CASSAGNRGGPSETQYF; cdr3_nt: TGTGCCAGCAGCGCCGGAAACAGGGGAGGCCCAAGTGAGACCCAGTACTTC
v_call: TRBV5-4; j_call: TRBJ1-1; d_call: .; clone_size: once; cdr3_aa: CASSIGQMNTEAFF; cdr3_nt: TGTGCCAGCAGCATTGGACAGATGAACACTGAAGCTTTCTTT
v_call: TRBV5-1; j_call: TRBJ1-3; d_call: .; clone_size: once; cdr3_aa: CASSLVGGSGNTIYF; cdr3_nt: TGCGCCAGCAGCTTGGTAGGGGGCTCTGGAAACACCATATATTTT
v_call: TRBV6-5; j_call: TRBJ2-2; d_call: TRBD1; clone_size: .; cdr3_aa: CASSPGTAPLGELFF; cdr3_nt: TGTGCCAGCAGCCCCGGGACAGCACCTTTGGGGGAGCTGTTTTTT
v_call: TRBV6-1; j_call: TRBJ1-5; d_call: .; clone_size: .; cdr3_aa: CASSFDWGSNQPQHF; cdr3_nt: TGTGCCAGCTCGTTTGATTGGGGGAGCAATCAGCCCCAGCATTTT
v_call: TRBV2; j_call: TRBJ2-1; d_call: .; clone_size: .; cdr3_aa: CASSEQANEQFF; cdr3_nt: TGTGCCAGCAGTGAACAGGCCAATGAGCAGTTCTTC
v_call: TRBV27; j_call: TRBJ2-7; d_call: .; clone_size: once; cdr3_aa: CASSLVADYEQYF; cdr3_nt: TGTGCCAGCAGTTTAGTTGCTGACTACGAGCAGTACTTC
v_call: TRBV2; j_call: TRBJ2-3; d_call: .; clone_size: .; cdr3_aa: CARGADTQYF; cdr3_nt: TGTGCCAGAGGGGCAGATACGCAGTATTTT
v_call: TRBV5-1; j_call: TRBJ2-2; d_call: .; clone_size: .; cdr3_aa: CASSFGGLGNTGELFF; cdr3_nt: TGCGCCAGCAGCTTTGGGGGGCTAGGGAACACCGGGGAGCTGTTTTTT
v_call: TRBV4-3; j_call: TRBJ2-7; d_call: .; clone_size: .; cdr3_aa: CASSSTGGEQYF; cdr3_nt: TGCGCCAGCAGCTCGACCGGGGGCGAGCAGTACTTC
v_call: TRBV6-5; j_call: TRBJ1-1; d_call: .; clone_size: .; cdr3_aa: CASRRRRENTEAFF; cdr3_nt: TGTGCCAGCAGACGTCGCAGGGAGAACACTGAAGCTTTCTTT
v_call: TRBV7-8; j_call: TRBJ1-4; d_call: .; clone_size: .; cdr3_aa: CASSPGREKLFF; cdr3_nt: TGTGCCAGCAGCCCCGGGCGGGAAAAACTGTTTTTT
v_call: TRBV9; j_call: TRBJ2-5; d_call: .; clone_size: .; cdr3_aa: CASSSRGENQETQYF; cdr3_nt: TGTGCCAGCAGCTCCAGGGGGGAGAACCAAGAGACCCAGTACTTC
v_call: TRBV13; j_call: TRBJ2-1; d_call: .; clone_size: .; cdr3_aa: CASSLKSGASFREQFF; cdr3_nt: TGTGCCAGCAGCTTAAAGTCGGGGGCTTCCTTCCGGGAGCAGTTCTTC
v_call: TRBV7-9; j_call: TRBJ1-1; d_call: .; clone_size: .; cdr3_aa: CASSLAKQGNTEAFF; cdr3_nt: TGTGCCAGCAGCTTAGCGAAACAGGGAAACACTGAAGCTTTCTTT
v_call: TRBV25-1; j_call: TRBJ1-5; d_call: .; clone_size: .; cdr3_aa: CASRAKGSNQPQHF; cdr3_nt: TGTGCCAGCAGAGCAAAGGGGAGCAATCAGCCCCAGCATTTT
v_call: TRBV10-3; j_call: TRBJ2-7; d_call: .; clone_size: .; cdr3_aa: CAISQTSSYEQYF; cdr3_nt: TGTGCCATCAGCCAAACTAGTTCCTACGAGCAGTACTTC
v_call: TRBV7-8; j_call: TRBJ1-5; d_call: .; clone_size: .; cdr3_aa: CASSLGDFVGISQPQHF; cdr3_nt: TGTGCCAGCAGCTTAGGGGACTTTGTTGGAATAAGTCAGCCCCAGCATTTT
v_call: TRBV29-1; j_call: TRBJ1-1; d_call: TRBD1; clone_size: .; cdr3_aa: CSAGDRNTEAFF; cdr3_nt: TGCAGCGCCGGGGACAGGAACACTGAAGCTTTCTTT